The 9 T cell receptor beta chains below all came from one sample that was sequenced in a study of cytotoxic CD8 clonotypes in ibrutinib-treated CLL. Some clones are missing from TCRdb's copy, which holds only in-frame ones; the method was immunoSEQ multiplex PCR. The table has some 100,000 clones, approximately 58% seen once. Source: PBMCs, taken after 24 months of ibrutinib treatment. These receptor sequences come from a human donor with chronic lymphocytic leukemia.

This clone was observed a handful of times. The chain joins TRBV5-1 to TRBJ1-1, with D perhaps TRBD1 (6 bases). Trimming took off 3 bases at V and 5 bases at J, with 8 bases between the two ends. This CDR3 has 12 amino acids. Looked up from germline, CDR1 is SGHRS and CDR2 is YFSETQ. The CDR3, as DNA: TGCGCCAGCAGCTCTACAGGGACTGAAGCTTTCTTT. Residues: CASSSTGTEAFF.

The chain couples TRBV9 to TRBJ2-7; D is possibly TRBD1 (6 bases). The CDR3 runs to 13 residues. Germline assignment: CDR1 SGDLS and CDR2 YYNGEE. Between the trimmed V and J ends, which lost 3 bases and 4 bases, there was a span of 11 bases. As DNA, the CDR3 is TGTGCCAGCAGCGCACAGGGTGGGTACGAGCAGTACTTC. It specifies CASSAQGGYEQYF.

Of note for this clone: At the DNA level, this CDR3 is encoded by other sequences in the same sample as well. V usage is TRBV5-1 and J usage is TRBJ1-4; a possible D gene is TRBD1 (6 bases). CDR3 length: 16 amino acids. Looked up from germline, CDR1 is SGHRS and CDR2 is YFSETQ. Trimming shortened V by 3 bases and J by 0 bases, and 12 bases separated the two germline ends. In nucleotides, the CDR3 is TGCGCCAGCAGCTCGGGGGCCGGTGCAACTAATGAAAAACTGTTTTTT. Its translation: CASSSGAGATNEKLFF.

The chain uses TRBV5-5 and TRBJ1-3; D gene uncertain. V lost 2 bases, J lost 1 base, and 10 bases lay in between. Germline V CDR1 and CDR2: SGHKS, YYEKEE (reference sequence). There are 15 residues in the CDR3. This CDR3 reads CASSFEVGSGNTIYF. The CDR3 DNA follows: TGTGCCAGCAGCTTCGAGGTGGGGTCTGGAAACACCATATATTTT.

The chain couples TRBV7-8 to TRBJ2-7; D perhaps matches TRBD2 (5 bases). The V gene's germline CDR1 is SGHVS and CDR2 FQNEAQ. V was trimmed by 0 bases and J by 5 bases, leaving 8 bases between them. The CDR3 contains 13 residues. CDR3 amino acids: CASSLALEDEQYF. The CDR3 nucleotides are TGTGCCAGCAGCTTAGCGTTGGAGGACGAGCAGTACTTC.

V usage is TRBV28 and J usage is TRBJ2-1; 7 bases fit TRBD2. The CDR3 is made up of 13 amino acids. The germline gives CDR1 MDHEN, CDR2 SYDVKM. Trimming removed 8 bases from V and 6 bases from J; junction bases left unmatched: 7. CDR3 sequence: CASATGGGNEQFF. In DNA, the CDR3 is TGTGCCAGCGCAACGGGCGGGGGCAATGAGCAGTTCTTC.

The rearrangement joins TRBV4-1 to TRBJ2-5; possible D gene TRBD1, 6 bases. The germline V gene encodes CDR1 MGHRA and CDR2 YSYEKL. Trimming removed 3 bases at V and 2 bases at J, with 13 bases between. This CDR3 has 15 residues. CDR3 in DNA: TGCGCCAGCAGCCACCCTGGACAGCCACAAGAGACCCAGTACTTC. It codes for CASSHPGQPQETQYF.

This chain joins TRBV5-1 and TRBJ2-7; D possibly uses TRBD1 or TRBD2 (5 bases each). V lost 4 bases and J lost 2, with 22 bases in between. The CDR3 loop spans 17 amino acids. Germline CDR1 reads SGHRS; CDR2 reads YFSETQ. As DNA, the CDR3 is TGCGCCAGCAGCATCCGGACCGGGACCCAACCCCCCTACGAGCAGTACTTC. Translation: CASSIRTGTQPPYEQYF. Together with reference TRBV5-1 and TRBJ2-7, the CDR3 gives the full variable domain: KAGVTQTPRYLIKTRGQQVTLSCSPISGHRSVSWYQQTPGQGLQFLFEYFSETQRNKGNFPGRFSGRQFSNSRSEMNVSTLELGDSALYLCASSIRTGTQPPYEQYFGPGTRLTVT.

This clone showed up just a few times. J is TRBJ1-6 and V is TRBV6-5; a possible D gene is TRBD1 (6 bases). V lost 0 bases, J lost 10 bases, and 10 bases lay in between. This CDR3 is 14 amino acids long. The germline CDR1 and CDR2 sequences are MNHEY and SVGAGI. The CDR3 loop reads CASSYSVTGSPLHF. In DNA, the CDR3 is TGTGCCAGCAGTTACTCGGTTACAGGGTCACCCCTCCACTTT.